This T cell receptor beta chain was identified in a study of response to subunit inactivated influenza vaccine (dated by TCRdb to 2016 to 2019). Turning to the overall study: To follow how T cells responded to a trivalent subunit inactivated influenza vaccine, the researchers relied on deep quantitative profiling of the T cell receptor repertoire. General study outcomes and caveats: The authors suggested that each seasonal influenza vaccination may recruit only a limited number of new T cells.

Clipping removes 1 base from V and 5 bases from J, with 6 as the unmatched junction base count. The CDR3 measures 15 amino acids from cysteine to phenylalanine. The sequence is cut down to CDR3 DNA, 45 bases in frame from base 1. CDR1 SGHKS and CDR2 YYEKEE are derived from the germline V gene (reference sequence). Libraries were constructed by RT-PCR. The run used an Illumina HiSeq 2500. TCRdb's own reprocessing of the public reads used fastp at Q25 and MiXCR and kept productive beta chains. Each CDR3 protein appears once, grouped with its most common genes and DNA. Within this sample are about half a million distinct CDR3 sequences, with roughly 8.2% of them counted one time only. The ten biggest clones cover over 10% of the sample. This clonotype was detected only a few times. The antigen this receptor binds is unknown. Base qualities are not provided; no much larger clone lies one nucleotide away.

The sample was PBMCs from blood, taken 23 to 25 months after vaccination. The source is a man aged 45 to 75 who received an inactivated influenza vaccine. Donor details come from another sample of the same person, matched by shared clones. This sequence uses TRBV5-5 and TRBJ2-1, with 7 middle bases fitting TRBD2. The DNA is TGTGCCAGCAGCTTGATCTCTAGCGGACACAATGAGCAGTTCTTC. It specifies CASSLISSGHNEQFF.